These 2 T cell receptor beta chains were sequenced from one sample in a study of blood T cell repertoires in COVID-19. The table came from immunoSEQ multiplex PCR; TCRdb's copy has only in-frame clones and leaves some out. The sample holds 150,000 to 200,000 clones, roughly 76% seen once. What was sequenced was peripheral blood. The receptors were gathered from a woman in her thirties or forties with COVID-19, enrolled during active disease.

The V and J genes are TRBV3-1 (or the pseudogene TRBV3-2) and TRBJ2-3; D not resolved. Per the germline V gene, CDR1 is LGHDT and CDR2 is YNNKEL (reference sequence). The CDR3 contains 13 residues. The germline V and J ends were trimmed by 2 bases and 2 bases, with 5 bases remaining between them. The CDR3 reads CASSQSFTDTQYF. Here the CDR3 DNA reads TGTGCCAGCAGCCAAAGCTTCACAGATACGCAGTATTTT.

This clone was seen a handful of times. The CDR3 DNA reads TGTGCCACCAGCCGGGACTACTATGGCTACACCTTC. This encodes CATSRDYYGYTF. The J gene is TRBJ1-2, the V gene TRBV15; TRBD1 is a possible D gene (5 bases). Trimming removed 5 bases at V and 3 bases at J, with 7 bases between. The CDR3 is 12 residues long. Germline values: CDR1 LNHNV, CDR2 YYDKDF (reference sequence).